This TCR beta chain emerged from a study of cytomegalovirus exposure and HLA in healthy donors. Study findings and constraints: The study labeled around 160 TCR beta chains cytomegalovirus-associated.

The J segment lost 5 bases and the V segment lost 7 bases, leaving 13 bases of the junction unmatched. Germline V gives CDR1 SNHLY, CDR2 FYNNEI. This CDR3 is built from 15 residues. Every donor was a healthy person donating bone marrow. The primer mix had 60 Vbeta and 13 Jbeta primers. Assay used: immunoSEQ multiplex PCR; TCRdb lists only in-frame clones, some missing. The sample gives roughly 300,000 clones, roughly 90% of which show up once; 3.5% to 4.5% is in the top ten. Comments on this clone: What it binds is unknown.

This TCR came from a middle-aged man in good health and CMV-seropositive. The sample taken for sequencing was PBMCs. The chain carries TRBV2 and TRBJ2-7; 8 bases match TRBD1. CDR3: CASKSTGQGTHEQYF. Here the CDR3 DNA reads TGTGCCAGCAAAAGCACCGGACAGGGTACCCACGAGCAGTACTTC.